This T cell receptor beta chain is drawn from a study of human T cells and chemical hapten exposure. Looking at the study overall: Weekly scalp doses of diphenylcyclopropenone were given to patients during the roughly 25-week study. It was small differences in pooled library volume that mainly caused per-sample TCR yields to vary.

Stated time point: pre-sensitization, week 0. The treatment is: therapeutic diphenylcyclopropenone sensitization with weekly scalp DPC. Every donor had alopecia and was 18 to 70 years old; all were suitable for DPC. This clonotype was recorded many times. MiXCR, run by TCRdb on the RACE reads, gives a single entry per CDR3 protein. Here the sample spans more than 300,000 distinct CDR3 sequences, approximately 5% being singletons. With V trimmed by 8 bases and J by 3 bases, 4 bases remained unmatched. Germline values: CDR1 LGHDT, CDR2 YNNKEL (reference sequence). The length of the CDR3 is 14 residues. The source material was whole blood, sampled in connection with sensitization to the hapten diphenylcyclopropenone (DPC). The chain couples TRBV3-1 to TRBJ2-1, with TRBD1 identical over 10 bases. This receptor was obtained from a woman aged 18-35 years with alopecia areata. Some clones in this sample may be carry-over from other donors' samples. CDR3 nucleotide sequence: TGTGCCAGCCTCGGGACAGGGGACTACAATGAGCAGTTCTTC. Protein sequence: CASLGTGDYNEQFF.